This T cell receptor beta chain was found in a study of cytomegalovirus exposure and HLA in healthy donors. Overall study context: Of some 360 genotyped donors, 65% to 85% clustered with self-reported Caucasian donors. Study-level results: TRBV6-2, TRBV6-3 and some other V segments were excluded as indistinguishable. The HLA-A and HLA-B alleles of most subjects were reportedly predicted accurately from TCR beta sequences.

Between the trimmed V and J ends, which lost 7 bases and 5 bases, there was a span of 12 bases. CDR1 and CDR2 from the germline V gene are DFQATT and SNEGSKA (reference sequence). The CDR3 runs to 11 residues. The PCR ran on 60 Vbeta and 13 Jbeta primers. Assay used: immunoSEQ multiplex PCR; TCRdb lists only in-frame clones, some missing. The sample shows about 160,000 clones, 79% of them seen only once. About this clone: Antigen unknown.

Sequencing was carried out using PBMCs. The chain joins TRBV20-1 to TRBJ2-7; TRBD2 is a possible D gene (5 bases). The TCR comes from a man aged 40-49 years in good health and CMV-seronegative. The CDR3 here is CSGGRDHEQYF. CDR3 DNA: TGCAGTGGAGGGAGAGACCACGAGCAGTACTTC.